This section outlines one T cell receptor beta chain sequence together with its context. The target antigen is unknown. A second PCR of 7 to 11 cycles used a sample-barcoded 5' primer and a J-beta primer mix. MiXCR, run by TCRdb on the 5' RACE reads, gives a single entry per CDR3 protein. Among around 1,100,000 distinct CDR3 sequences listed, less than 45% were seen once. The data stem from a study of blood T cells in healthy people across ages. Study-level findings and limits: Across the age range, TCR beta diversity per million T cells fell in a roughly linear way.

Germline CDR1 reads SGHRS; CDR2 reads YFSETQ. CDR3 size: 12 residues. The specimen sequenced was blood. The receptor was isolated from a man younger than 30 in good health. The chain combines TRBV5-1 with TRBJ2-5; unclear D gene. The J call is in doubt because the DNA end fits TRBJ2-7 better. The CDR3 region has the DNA TGCGCCAGCAAAATTAAGGGCTCCGAGCAGTACTTC. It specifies CASKIKGSEQYF.